This TCR beta chain was recorded in a study of cytotoxic CD8 clonotypes in ibrutinib-treated CLL. CDR1 is SEHNR, CDR2 FQNEAQ, per germline (reference sequence). The V segment lost 5 bases and the J segment 4 bases; nucleotides outside the gene matches: 12. The CDR3 has 16 amino acids. Study-wide findings and caveats: Different sampling times were used for sustained-remission and progressing patients. In comparison with age-matched healthy donors, baseline clonality was higher and tracked circulating CD8+ T-cell counts. Public clonotypes were uncommon and contracted or stayed stable on treatment.

Using immunoSEQ multiplex PCR, the repertoire was profiled, and TCRdb retains in-frame clones only, with some absent. Of over 70,000 clones in the sample, 86% were seen once. Turning to this clone: The antigen remains unidentified.

This sequence originates from a human donor with chronic lymphocytic leukemia. The material was PBMCs, obtained before ibrutinib treatment. V usage is TRBV7-9 and J usage is TRBJ2-7; 9 bases are shared with TRBD2. The CDR3 loop reads CASSPPRASGIYEQYF. The CDR3, as DNA: TGTGCCAGCAGCCCCCCGAGGGCTAGCGGGATTTACGAGCAGTACTTC.